This T cell receptor beta chain was found in a study of cytomegalovirus exposure and HLA in healthy donors. The study, taken as a whole, reports: Cytomegalovirus-associated status was assigned to about 170 TCR beta chains.

Here immunoSEQ multiplex PCR was the method, and the copy in TCRdb shows in-frame clones only, minus some. The sample holds 200,000 to 300,000 clones, around 90% seen once. Worth noting for this clone: Its antigen is as yet unknown.

The sequence was obtained from a woman aged 25 to 39 in good health and CMV-seronegative. Sequenced input: PBMCs.

The CDR3 DNA follows: TGCAGCGTAATAGCGGGAGGGTTCAATGAGCAGTTCTTC. Protein: CSVIAGGFNEQFF. The chain employs TRBV29-1 and TRBJ2-1, with 11 bases aligning to TRBD2. With 6 bases clipped from V and 6 bases from J, the junction kept 4 bases outside the gene matches. This CDR3 region has 13 residues. Germline V lookup: CDR1 SQVTM, CDR2 ANQGSEA.